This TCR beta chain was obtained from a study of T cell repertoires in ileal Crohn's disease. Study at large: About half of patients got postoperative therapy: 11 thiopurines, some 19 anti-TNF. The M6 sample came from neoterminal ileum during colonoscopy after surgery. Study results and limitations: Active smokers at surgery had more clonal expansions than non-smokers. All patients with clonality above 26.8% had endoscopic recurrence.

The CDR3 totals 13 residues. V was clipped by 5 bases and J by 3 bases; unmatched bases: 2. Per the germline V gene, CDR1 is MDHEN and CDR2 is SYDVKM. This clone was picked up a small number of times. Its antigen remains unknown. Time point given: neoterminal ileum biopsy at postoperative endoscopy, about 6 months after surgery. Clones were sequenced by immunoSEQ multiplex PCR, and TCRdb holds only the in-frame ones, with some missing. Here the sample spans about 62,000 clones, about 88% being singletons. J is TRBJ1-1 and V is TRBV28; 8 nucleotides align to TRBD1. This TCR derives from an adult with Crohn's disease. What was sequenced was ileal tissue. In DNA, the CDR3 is TGTGCCAGCAGTCGACAGGGGTACACTGAAGCTTTCTTT. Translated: CASSRQGYTEAFF.